This T cell receptor beta chain originates from a study of Ad26.COV2.S vaccination and SARS-CoV-2 variants (TCRdb year 2021). Study-level background: TCRbeta repertoire sequencing served as the tool for gauging how specific and how broad the SARS-CoV-2-reactive T cell receptors were following Ad26.COV2.S vaccination. A total of 32 samples were included in the TCR-sequenced set, comprising about 20 Ad26.COV2.S vaccine recipients, 5 placebo recipients and 8 SARS-CoV-2 convalescent individuals. Overall results and qualifications from the work: Substantial breadth of spike-specific CD8+ and CD4+ T cell responses was reported after vaccination. Ad26.COV2.S recipients had higher spike-specific TCR breadth than placebo recipients (P = 0.0014). The authors noted that total T cell responses may have been underestimated by the TCR breadth and depth analyses. Comparable non-spike TCR breadth was observed between vaccine and placebo recipients, consistent with only spike being contained in the vaccine.

CDR1 is given as LGHNA and CDR2 as YNFKEQ, both from the germline V gene. The CDR3 measures 15 amino acids from cysteine to phenylalanine. Kept here is only the CDR3 DNA, which spans 45 bases and is read in frame from base 1. The germline V and J ends show losses of 1 base and 1 base respectively, and no gene match explains 4 bases of the junction. The immunoSEQ Assay was the method used to sequence TCRbeta CDR3 regions. After extraction, genomic DNA underwent amplification by bias-controlled multiplex PCR, followed by high-throughput sequencing. The authors processed their data as follows. To quantify the absolute abundance of every unique TCRbeta CDR3 region, sequences were collapsed and filtered. Usable DNA was measured by amplifying reference genes present in all nucleated cells, and TCRbeta template counts were normalized to that usable DNA to estimate T cell fraction. Repertoire TCRs were annotated as SARS-CoV-2-specific by exact matching of V gene, CDR3 amino acid sequence and J gene to a known reactive TCR set. The reference SARS-CoV-2 TCR set was obtained from MIRA and was filtered for enrichment in COVID-19-positive ImmuneCODE repertoires, whereby public or cross-reactive TCRs were removed. Based on the MIRA antigens, annotated TCRs were further analysed at the level of specific ORF or position within ORF. Breadth was defined as annotated unique rearrangements over total unique productive rearrangements; depth was the summed frequency of those rearrangements. Two-sided Wilcoxon rank-sum tests were applied when comparing TCR breadth between groups. TCRdb carries this immuneACCESS record with in-frame sequences only. Its versions omit some clonotypes, under half of them owing to an unresolved V gene in the studies checked, with the rest unexplained. That table is the source of V, J and clone size, and D and trimming were worked out from the DNA. The sample profile shows some 350,000 clones; roughly nine tenths of them were found once. Of the sample, roughly 3.9% is held by the ten largest clones.

Details on this clone: Its antigen has not been determined. Base qualities are not provided; no much larger clone lies one nucleotide away.

What this sample's time point label stands for: individuals recovered from natural SARS-CoV-2 infection. This clonotype was sampled from a human donor who had recovered from COVID-19. Sequenced material: peripheral blood, taken after recovery from COVID-19. The chain joins TRBV4-2 to TRBJ2-7, with 7 central nucleotides matching TRBD1. The bases read TGTGCCAGCAGCCAAGTAGGGACAGCTTCCTACGAGCAGTACTTC. Its coded protein is CASSQVGTASYEQYF.